Detailed here is one T cell receptor (beta chain). Its antigen remains unidentified. These data come from a study of shared clonotypes between healthy human individuals. Study in general: Researchers assigned three CD4 naive, three CD4 memory, two CD8 naive and one CD8 memory plate to each donor.

Overall study results and limits: Among donors, clonotype sharing was expected to be affected by sequencing depth. Only blood underwent sampling, and tissue repertoires likely differ.

The CDR3 sequence is 12 residues long. The V gene lost 4 bases and the J gene lost 7 bases, with 8 bases spanning the gap. Germline V gene lookup returns CDR1 SNHLY and CDR2 FYNNEI. Using immunoSEQ multiplex PCR, the repertoire was profiled, and TCRdb retains in-frame clones only, with some absent. Of 1,500,000 or so clones listed, 96% are singletons. Partitioning of CD4+ cells yielded a CD45RA+ naive subset and a CD45RA-negative memory subset. The chain combines TRBV2 with TRBJ2-1; tentatively, D is TRBD2 (5 bases). Sequencing used naive CD4+ T cells sorted from blood. Subset: CD45RA+ positively selected. The TCR comes from a young man in good health. This CDR3 is CASSGWENEQFF. The CDR3 DNA follows: TGTGCCAGCAGTGGCTGGGAGAATGAGCAGTTCTTC.